One sample yielded the 29 T cell receptor beta chains listed below, sequenced in a study of blood T cell repertoires in COVID-19. Sequencing was performed with immunoSEQ multiplex PCR; in TCRdb, only in-frame clones are kept and a portion is missing. Found here are about 140,000 clones, 75% to 90% of them singletons; the top ten hold 8% to 11%. Sequencing input: peripheral blood. These receptor sequences come from a man aged 55-75 years with active or convalescent COVID-19.

This clone was observed a single time. This chain connects TRBV6-5 to TRBJ1-5; D is ambiguous. This CDR3 is built from 15 residues. The germline V gene encodes CDR1 MNHEY and CDR2 SVGAGI. Between the trimmed V and J ends, which lost 0 bases and 4 bases, there was a span of 10 bases. CDR3 in amino acids: CASSYSAGINQPQHF. Here the CDR3 DNA reads TGTGCCAGCAGTTACTCGGCGGGGATTAATCAGCCCCAGCATTTT.

This chain joins TRBV4-3 and TRBJ1-4; 9 bases match TRBD1. The trim removed 3 bases at V and 3 bases at J, leaving 5 bases unmatched. This CDR3 spans 16 amino acids. Germline V gene data show CDR1 as LGHNA and CDR2 as YSLEER. The CDR3 here is CASSQGQGLANEKLFF. DNA for the CDR3: TGCGCCAGCAGCCAGGGACAGGGCCTGGCTAATGAAAAACTGTTTTTT.

The chain uses TRBV19 and TRBJ2-1; 7 positions match TRBD1. V lost 5 bases to trimming and J lost 5 bases; unmatched junction nucleotides: 9. The CDR3 length is 15 residues. Germline loops: CDR1 LNHDA, CDR2 SQIVND (reference sequence). The CDR3 loop is CASSFRQGGDNEQFF. CDR3 DNA: TGTGCCAGTAGTTTTCGACAGGGTGGGGACAATGAGCAGTTCTTC.

This chain connects TRBV27 to TRBJ2-7; unclear D gene. Deletions cut 3 bases from V and 6 bases from J, with 9 bases between. The CDR3 has 12 residues. Germline lookup yields CDR1 MNHEY and CDR2 SMNVEV (reference sequence). The CDR3 sequence: CASSFYPGEQYF. In DNA form, the CDR3 reads TGTGCCAGCAGTTTTTATCCGGGCGAGCAGTACTTC.

This chain joins TRBV7-9 and TRBJ2-6, with 7 bases identical to TRBD1. Germline V gene sequence: CDR1 SEHNR, CDR2 FQNEAQ (reference sequence). V was pared by 5 bases and J by 0 bases, with 7 bases of the junction left unmatched. This CDR3 has 17 amino acids. DNA of the CDR3: TGTGCCAGCAGCACCTACAGGGGTCTCTCTGGGGCCAACGTCCTGACTTTC. Protein sequence: CASSTYRGLSGANVLTF.

The chain combines TRBV4-1 with TRBJ2-3, with D perhaps matching TRBD2 (6 bases). V was pared by 0 bases and J by 8 bases, with 12 bases between. The CDR3 is made up of 14 amino acids. Germline assignment: CDR1 MGHRA and CDR2 YSYEKL. The CDR3 reads CASSQERASATQYF. The DNA for the CDR3 is TGCGCCAGCAGCCAAGAAAGGGCTAGCGCTACGCAGTATTTT.

This clone was detected only once. CDR3 DNA sequence: TGTGCTAGTGGTTTGGGACTACCCTCGACCTACAATGAGCAGTTCTTC. This sequence encodes CASGLGLPSTYNEQFF. The chain has TRBV12-5 and TRBJ2-1; D possibly corresponds to TRBD2 (5 bases). CDR3 length equals 16 residues. Trimming shortened V by 1 base and J by 2 bases, and 12 bases separated the two germline ends. Germline CDR1 LGHNT, CDR2 FRNRAP.

This clone appeared once. The chain links TRBV28 to TRBJ1-5; 12 bases line up with TRBD1. Trimming at V came to 3 bases and at J to 5 bases, leaving 5 bases not matched to a gene. Germline CDR1 MDHEN, CDR2 SYDVKM. The CDR3 is 16 amino acids. For the CDR3, the DNA is TGTGCCAGCAGTTTCGGGGGACAGGGGGCGTATCAGCCCCAGCATTTT. This codes for CASSFGGQGAYQPQHF.

This clone has only one observation. This chain links TRBV7-3 with TRBJ2-1; maybe TRBD2 (6 bases). V was trimmed by 2 bases and J by 10 bases, leaving 18 bases between them. CDR1 is SGHTA, CDR2 FQGTGA, per germline. The length of the CDR3 is 15 residues. CDR3: CASSLGSSVSGEQFF. The CDR3 nucleotides are TGTGCCAGCAGCTTAGGCTCTAGCGTCTCGGGGGAGCAGTTCTTC.

The chain links TRBV19 to TRBJ2-3; TRBD2 matches at 7 bases. CDR3 length equals 14 residues. The germline V gene has CDR1 LNHDA and CDR2 SQIVND (reference sequence). V lost 6 bases and J lost 2; bases outside the gene matches: 5. The CDR3 DNA reads as TGTGCCAGTAGGAGCCAGCGGGACACAGATACGCAGTATTTT. Its translation is CASRSQRDTDTQYF.

The chain has TRBV19 and TRBJ1-6; 10 bases fit TRBD1. CDR3 size: 16 residues. V lost 6 bases to trimming and J lost 5 bases; unmatched junction nucleotides: 7. Per the germline V gene, CDR1 is LNHDA and CDR2 is SQIVND (reference sequence). The CDR3 coding sequence is TGTGCCAGTAGAGGGGGACAGGGGAGTAATAATTCACCCCTCCACTTT. This codes for CASRGGQGSNNSPLHF.

CDR3 residues: CASQTGSGQPQHF. CDR3 coding DNA: TGTGCCTCCCAGACAGGGTCCGGTCAGCCCCAGCATTTT. The rearrangement joins TRBV30 to TRBJ1-5, with 7 bases that match TRBD1. From germline, CDR1 is GTSNPN and CDR2 SVGIG (reference sequence). V lost 7 bases and J lost 6; bases outside the gene matches: 9. The CDR3 totals 13 residues.

This chain links TRBV11-3 with TRBJ2-1; 7 bases agree with TRBD1. The CDR3 has 15 residues. The germline V gene encodes CDR1 SGHNT and CDR2 YENEEA. The V and J ends lost 5 bases and 2 bases, in that order; junction bases with no gene match: 6. The CDR3 nucleotides are TGTGCCAGCAGCGTAGTCCAGGGGGCCTACAATGAGCAGTTCTTC. This codes for CASSVVQGAYNEQFF.

This clone was found a few times. The CDR3 nucleotides read TGCGCCAGCAGCGCCGCAGGGGGCGGAAGGGTCTACGAGCAGTACTTC. It translates to CASSAAGGGRVYEQYF. The rearrangement joins TRBV5-1 to TRBJ2-7, with TRBD1 identical over 8 bases. This CDR3 is built from 16 residues. The germline V gene has CDR1 SGHRS and CDR2 YFSETQ. V dropped 4 bases and J dropped 3; count of bases not matched to a gene: 12.

The chain recombines TRBV2 with TRBJ2-1, with TRBD1 matching 9 bases. Trimming cost V 4 bases and J 7 bases; bases outside gene matches: 8. CDR1 and CDR2 from the germline V gene are SNHLY and FYNNEI. This CDR3 spans 15 amino acids. The DNA for the CDR3 is TGTGCCAGCAGTGTCCCGGGACAGGGCTTAAATGAGCAGTTCTTC. It translates to CASSVPGQGLNEQFF.

The genes are TRBV28 and TRBJ2-7, with D possibly matching TRBD1 (5 bases). V was cut by 8 bases and J by 6 bases, with 20 bases left in between. The CDR3 runs 14 residues. Per germline, CDR1 MDHEN and CDR2 SYDVKM. This CDR3 is CASRLDTTPGEQYF. The CDR3 DNA sequence: TGTGCCAGCCGATTGGACACGACCCCTGGCGAGCAGTACTTC.

The chain uses TRBV10-3 and TRBJ1-6; no clear D. This CDR3 region has 14 residues. V lost 3 bases, J lost 2 bases, and 5 bases lay in between. Germline values: CDR1 ENHRY, CDR2 SYGVKD. The CDR3: CAISEGAYNSPLHF. CDR3 sequence (DNA): TGTGCCATCAGTGAAGGAGCCTATAATTCACCCCTCCACTTT.

This chain connects TRBV6-5 to TRBJ1-5; possible D gene TRBD1, 5 bases. This CDR3 region has 15 residues. With 10 bases removed from V and 6 bases from J, the gap between germline ends came to 22 bases. CDR1 and CDR2 (germline): MNHEY, SVGAGI. The DNA for the CDR3 is TGTGCCACCAGAGGGAGGGGACGTGGAGGTCAGCCCCAGCATTTT. It encodes CATRGRGRGGQPQHF.

The rearrangement links TRBV5-1 to TRBJ2-1, with D possibly matching TRBD1 (5 bases). Germline lookup yields CDR1 SGHRS and CDR2 YFSETQ. V was pared by 0 bases and J by 9 bases, with 10 bases between. The CDR3 has 13 amino acids. CDR3: CASSLEGEVEQFF. The CDR3 DNA sequence: TGCGCCAGCAGCTTGGAAGGGGAAGTTGAGCAGTTCTTC.

The chain recombines TRBV4-1 with TRBJ1-5, with D possibly being TRBD1 (6 bases). The V end was cut by 5 bases, the J end by 5 bases, with 16 bases between. The germline V gene encodes CDR1 MGHRA and CDR2 YSYEKL. The CDR3 covers 15 residues. CDR3 nucleotide sequence: TGCGCCAGCAGCGGCTCGGGACAAGGGGATCAGCCCCAGCATTTT. This encodes CASSGSGQGDQPQHF.

The chain employs TRBV5-6 and TRBJ1-5, with 7 positions matching TRBD1. The germline gives CDR1 SGHDT, CDR2 YYEEEE. V shed 4 bases and J 4 bases; nucleotides not matched to a gene: 8. The CDR3 has 15 amino acids. The CDR3 sequence: CASSLGQLANQPQHF. CDR3 sequence (DNA): TGTGCCAGCAGCCTGGGACAGCTTGCAAATCAGCCCCAGCATTTT.

The chain couples TRBV7-9 to TRBJ2-1; 15 nucleotides line up with TRBD2. Germline V gene data show CDR1 as SEHNR and CDR2 as FQNEAQ (reference sequence). The V gene end was trimmed by 5 bases and the J gene end by 2 bases; junction bases not matched to a gene: 7. The CDR3 covers 18 residues. The CDR3 DNA follows: TGTGCCAGCAGCCCGTCGGGACTAGCGGGAGGCGCCTACAATGAGCAGTTCTTC. This gives the protein CASSPSGLAGGAYNEQFF.

The V gene is TRBV28, the J gene TRBJ1-6; no reliable D call. The CDR3 extends over 14 amino acids. Germline V gives CDR1 MDHEN, CDR2 SYDVKM. Between the trimmed V and J ends, which lost 9 bases and 1 base, there was a span of 10 bases. This chain's CDR3 is CASQWASYNSPLHF. In DNA form, the CDR3 reads TGTGCCAGTCAGTGGGCGTCCTATAATTCACCCCTCCACTTT.

This clone was seen more than once but under ten times. The chain is built from TRBV6-6 and TRBJ1-6; 9 bases line up with TRBD1. CDR1 is MNHNY, CDR2 SVGAGI, per germline (reference sequence). V shed 4 bases, J shed 8 bases, and the junction held 6 bases outside the gene matches. The CDR3 length is 15 residues. CDR3 amino acids: CASSWGTGSHSPLHF. The DNA for the CDR3 is TGTGCCAGCAGTTGGGGGACAGGGAGCCATTCACCCCTCCACTTT.

The CDR3 region has the DNA TGTGCCACCCTACTACAGGGGAGACAAGAGACCCAGTACTTC. Amino acid sequence: CATLLQGRQETQYF. This chain connects TRBV18 to TRBJ2-5; 7 bases are a match to TRBD1. Germline CDR1 reads KGHSH; CDR2 reads LQKENI. The CDR3 is 14 residues long. Losses at the gene ends were 10 bases for V and 2 bases for J; bases not matched to a gene: 10.

The rearrangement joins TRBV7-9 to TRBJ2-7; tentative D call: TRBD1 (6 bases). Germline assignment: CDR1 SEHNR and CDR2 FQNEAQ (reference sequence). V gave up 3 bases and J gave up 3 bases, with 15 bases separating them. The CDR3 is made up of 15 amino acids. The CDR3 is CASSFSTGNFYEQYF. The CDR3 nucleotides read TGTGCCAGCAGCTTTTCGACAGGAAATTTCTACGAGCAGTACTTC. The full variable domain, in which reference TRBV7-9 and TRBJ2-7 provide the parts outside the CDR3, is DTGVSQNPRHKITKRGQNVTFRCDPISEHNRLYWYRQTLGQGPEFLTYFQNEAQLEKSRLLSDRFSAERPKGSFSTLEIQRTEQGDSAMYLCASSFSTGNFYEQYFGPGTRLTVT.

J is TRBJ2-3 and V is TRBV7-2, with 8 bases lining up with TRBD2. V shed 5 bases and J 2 bases; nucleotides not matched to a gene: 3. Germline assignment: CDR1 SGHTA and CDR2 FQGNSA. CDR3 length equals 14 residues. The CDR3 loop is CASSVTSATDTQYF. In DNA, the CDR3 is TGTGCCAGCAGCGTGACTAGCGCCACAGATACGCAGTATTTT.

This clone was counted a single time. This sequence joins TRBV19 and TRBJ1-1; TRBD1 matches 8 bases. Germline lookup yields CDR1 LNHDA and CDR2 SQIVND (reference sequence). J gave up 5 bases and V 9 bases, and 2 bases lay outside the gene matches. CDR3 length: 11 residues. This CDR3 reads CASRGLTEAFF. The CDR3 region has the DNA TGTGCCAGCAGGGGGCTGACTGAAGCTTTCTTT.

V is TRBV19 and J is TRBJ2-3, with a tentative D call TRBD1 (6 bases). The V gene lost 1 base and the J gene lost 5 bases, with 13 bases spanning the gap. The CDR3 is 15 residues long. Germline V gene lookup returns CDR1 LNHDA and CDR2 SQIVND (reference sequence). The CDR3 protein is CASSIARTERDTQYF. The CDR3 region has the DNA TGTGCCAGTAGTATAGCCCGGACAGAGCGAGATACGCAGTATTTT.